These 20 T cell receptor beta chains originate from one sample sequenced in a study of T cell changes during pregnancy in multiple sclerosis. Profiled with immunoSEQ multiplex PCR; TCRdb holds only in-frame clones, not every one. Altogether 34,000 or so clones are present, 90% being singletons, with the ten largest covering around 13%. Sequenced here: CD8+ T cells from peripheral blood mononuclear cells, sampled in the first trimester of pregnancy. These receptors originate from a female donor with multiple sclerosis, enrolled in a pregnancy study.

This clone was seen a single time. The CDR3 DNA reads as TGTGCCAGCAGCCCTTACGGGGAGCTGTTTTTT. The encoded protein is CASSPYGELFF. V and J are TRBV7-2 and TRBJ2-2; D remains ambiguous. This CDR3 contains 11 residues. From germline, CDR1 is SGHTA and CDR2 FQGNSA. Trimming took 5 bases from V and 7 from J, leaving 5 bases between them.

The chain employs TRBV14 and TRBJ2-1; no clear D. The CDR3 runs 16 residues. Germline V gene lookup returns CDR1 SGHDN and CDR2 FVKESK. V dropped 1 base and J dropped 0 bases, with 10 bases sitting between them. CDR3 sequence: CASSQGYHSSYNEQFF. CDR3 coding DNA: TGTGCCAGCAGCCAAGGATATCACAGCTCCTACAATGAGCAGTTCTTC.

Points on this clone: Germline is not matched at one junction end, which may reflect a read error. The rearrangement links TRBV19 to TRBJ2-7; either TRBD1 or TRBD2 may fit D (5 bases each). The germline V gene encodes CDR1 LNHDA and CDR2 SQIVND (reference sequence). This CDR3 has 14 residues. Here the CDR3 DNA reads TGTGCCAGTAGCATAGGGGAGAGAATCTACGAGCAGTACTTC. This codes for CASSIGERIYEQYF.

This rearrangement joins TRBV2 to TRBJ2-7; possible D gene TRBD2, 5 bases. V was pared by 6 bases and J by 0 bases, with 15 bases between. The CDR3 has 15 residues. From germline, CDR1 is SNHLY and CDR2 FYNNEI. The CDR3 here is CASRGAVLASYEQYF. Written as DNA, the CDR3 is TGTGCCAGCAGAGGTGCGGTTCTAGCCTCCTACGAGCAGTACTTC.

This chain joins TRBV19 and TRBJ2-7, with 9 nucleotides matching TRBD2. The V and J ends lost 3 bases and 2 bases, in that order; junction bases with no gene match: 2. Germline lookup yields CDR1 LNHDA and CDR2 SQIVND (reference sequence). The CDR3 length is 14 residues. CDR3 protein: CASSMTSGPYEQYF. For the CDR3, the DNA is TGTGCCAGTAGTATGACTAGCGGACCCTACGAGCAGTACTTC.

A note on this clone: Relative to the germline gene, one junction end is altered; a read error may explain this. V usage is TRBV9 and J usage is TRBJ1-2; 10 bases line up with TRBD1. CDR1 is SGDLS and CDR2 is YYNGEE in the germline V gene. The CDR3 loop spans 13 amino acids. The CDR3 region is CASSVDGTGASNF. DNA for the CDR3: TGTGCCAGCAGCGTAGATGGGACAGGGGCCTCCAACTTC.

This rearrangement joins TRBV28 to TRBJ1-1; D not resolved. The CDR3 is 11 residues long. The germline V gene encodes CDR1 MDHEN and CDR2 SYDVKM. With 3 bases removed from V and 5 bases from J, the gap between germline ends came to 4 bases. The CDR3 nucleotides read TGTGCCAGCAGTTTCAATACTGAAGCTTTCTTT. Its translation is CASSFNTEAFF.

This chain joins TRBV27 and TRBJ2-1, with no clear D. The CDR3 is made up of 18 amino acids. V lost 5 bases, J lost 6 bases, and 26 bases lay in between. Looked up from germline, CDR1 is MNHEY and CDR2 is SMNVEV (reference sequence). CDR3 coding DNA: TGTGCCAGCAGTCCCCCCTATTGGGCAGTAACCCAATCCAATGAGCAGTTCTTC. It specifies CASSPPYWAVTQSNEQFF.

This clone occurred once. The genes are TRBV30 and TRBJ2-5; 10 bases match TRBD2. Germline values: CDR1 GTSNPN, CDR2 SVGIG (reference sequence). Trimming at V came to 5 bases and at J to 1 base, leaving 4 bases not matched to a gene. The CDR3 covers 14 residues. CDR3 bases: TGTGCCTGGGGGACTAGCGTTTTCCAAGAGACCCAGTACTTC. It is translated as CAWGTSVFQETQYF.

V gene TRBV28 combines with J gene TRBJ1-2; 8 positions agree with TRBD1. CDR3 length: 16 amino acids. J gave up 8 bases and V 5 bases, and 16 bases lay outside the gene matches. Per germline, CDR1 MDHEN and CDR2 SYDVKM. The CDR3 loop reads CASSAPFPGQGRGYTF. The CDR3 region has the DNA TGTGCCAGCAGTGCCCCTTTTCCCGGACAGGGTAGGGGCTACACCTTC.

The rearrangement links TRBV7-2 to TRBJ2-1; 8 positions match TRBD1. The V and J ends lost 4 bases and 8 bases, in that order; junction bases with no gene match: 10. The length of the CDR3 is 15 residues. Germline V gene data show CDR1 as SGHTA and CDR2 as FQGNSA. The CDR3 DNA sequence: TGTGCCAGCAGCTCCCGGGACAGGTTTATAGATGAGCAGTTCTTC. It codes for CASSSRDRFIDEQFF.

This clone was observed once. The genes are TRBV6-5 and TRBJ1-4, with 8 bases fitting TRBD1. With 4 bases clipped from V and 12 bases from J, the junction kept 13 bases outside the gene matches. Per the germline V gene, CDR1 is MNHEY and CDR2 is SVGAGI. This CDR3 has 15 amino acids. This chain's CDR3 is CASSSRTGPLGELFF. CDR3 nucleotides: TGTGCCAGCAGTTCCAGGACAGGGCCGCTTGGTGAACTGTTTTTT.

The chain carries TRBV27 and TRBJ1-3; 7 bases map to TRBD1. The CDR3 loop spans 17 amino acids. Germline CDR1 and CDR2: MNHEY and SMNVEV (reference sequence). With V trimmed by 0 bases and J by 0 bases, 5 bases remained unmatched. The CDR3 protein is CASSLSGQWNSGNTIYF. The CDR3, as DNA: TGTGCCAGCAGTTTATCGGGACAGTGGAACTCTGGAAACACCATATATTTT.

This chain links TRBV6-4 with TRBJ2-3, with TRBD2 matching 7 bases. V trimming: 3 bases; J trimming: 2 bases; junction bases outside the gene matches: 5. This CDR3 contains 15 residues. Germline CDR1 reads MRHNA; CDR2 reads SNTAGT. Here the CDR3 reads CASSEVAGSTDTQYF. The CDR3 DNA reads TGTGCCAGCAGTGAAGTAGCGGGCTCCACAGATACGCAGTATTTT.

The chain carries TRBV27 and TRBJ2-7; TRBD1 agrees at 9 bases. This CDR3 region has 16 residues. Germline CDR1 and CDR2: MNHEY and SMNVEV (reference sequence). V lost 0 bases, J lost 9 bases, and 12 bases stayed unmatched. The CDR3 DNA is TGTGCCAGCAGTTTATCCGTAGGGACAGGGTGGGTTGGGCAGTACTTC. Protein: CASSLSVGTGWVGQYF.

The chain combines TRBV6-5 with TRBJ1-1; D gene unclear. Germline V gene lookup returns CDR1 MNHEY and CDR2 SVGAGI. The CDR3 is 11 amino acids. Deletions cut 6 bases from V and 10 bases from J, with 12 bases between. The CDR3 sequence: CASSLGSLAFF. The CDR3 DNA reads TGTGCCAGCAGCTTAGGGAGTCTAGCTTTCTTT.

This clone was recorded a few times. The rearrangement links TRBV4-2 to TRBJ1-2; D uncertain. CDR1 is LGHNA and CDR2 is YNFKEQ in the germline V gene. V lost 0 bases and J lost 4, with 6 bases in between. This CDR3 region has 13 residues. In DNA form, the CDR3 reads TGTGCCAGCAGCCAAGAATACGGCTATGGCTACACCTTC. This sequence encodes CASSQEYGYGYTF.

This chain links TRBV29-1 with TRBJ1-4; 7 bases match TRBD1. The length of the CDR3 is 13 residues. CDR1 is SQVTM and CDR2 is ANQGSEA in the germline V gene. With V trimmed by 8 bases and J by 6 bases, 9 bases remained unmatched. The CDR3 DNA sequence: TGCAGCTATTCAACCGGGACAGATGAAAAACTGTTTTTT. Translation: CSYSTGTDEKLFF.

The chain carries TRBV28 and TRBJ2-1, with 8 bases that match TRBD2. Germline trimming cut 7 bases from V and 3 bases from J; bases unmatched to any gene: 5. From germline, CDR1 is MDHEN and CDR2 SYDVKM. The CDR3 spans 14 residues. CDR3 in DNA: TGTGCCAGCACCGGGACTAGGGTCTACAATGAGCAGTTCTTC. Translating it yields CASTGTRVYNEQFF.

This rearrangement joins TRBV5-4 to TRBJ2-7; 7 bases fit TRBD1. V shed 5 bases and J 0 bases; nucleotides not matched to a gene: 2. Per the germline V gene, CDR1 is SGHNT and CDR2 is YYREEE (reference sequence). The CDR3 runs to 13 residues. The CDR3 DNA is TGTGCCAGCAGTGGGGACAGCTCCTACGAGCAGTACTTC. Translated, it gives CASSGDSSYEQYF.